These 12 T cell receptor beta chains share one sample of origin, sequenced in a study of vaccination and CD4 T cells after COVID-19 (dated by TCRdb to 2022 to 2024). These receptors lack a known antigen. The treatment or condition label on this specimen signifies: roughly 11-day PBMC culture with coronavirus spike peptide pools or control peptides (ViraFEST assay). The protocol used for the library was PCR. Sequencing used an Illumina iSeq 100. TCR sequencing of DNA from cultured CD4+ T cells used the Oncomine TCR Beta short-read assay at the Johns Hopkins FTIC core. Using fastp trimming at Q25 and MiXCR clonotype assembly, TCRdb reanalyzed the public sequencing data and kept in-frame beta chains. Identical CDR3 protein sequences are pooled into one entry, listed with their most common genes and DNA. For this sample the table gives about 20,000 distinct CDR3 sequences, of which 43% were detected only once. The ten biggest clones cover around 2.9% of the sample.

The sequencing used CD4+ T cells from blood, cultured in vitro, collected after SARS-CoV-2 vaccination. The receptors here all came from a human donor who had recovered from COVID-19.

This chain uses TRBV7-9 with TRBJ2-3; 10 nucleotides align to TRBD2. V lost 5 bases, J lost 3 bases, and 11 bases stayed unmatched. The CDR3 sequence is 17 residues long. Germline CDR1 and CDR2: SEHNR and FQNEAQ (reference sequence). DNA of the CDR3: TGTGCCAGCAGCATCCTCTCGGGACTAGCGAAAACAGATACGCAGTATTTT. Its protein is CASSILSGLAKTDTQYF.

The gene calls are TRBV24-1 and TRBJ2-1, with TRBD2 matching 9 bases. This CDR3 spans 15 amino acids. CDR1 KGHDR and CDR2 SFDVKD come from the germline V gene. The junction had 14 bases not matched to a gene; V was cut back by 9 bases and J by 9 bases. DNA of the CDR3: TGTGCCACCTCCTGGGGGGCTAGCGGGATATCTGAGCAGTTCTTC. Amino acids: CATSWGASGISEQFF.

This clonotype showed up just a few times. The V and J genes are TRBV6-5 and TRBJ1-6; 9 nucleotides line up with TRBD1. Unmatched junction bases numbered 10, after V lost 1 base and J lost 9 bases. There are 17 residues in the CDR3. Germline V CDR1 and CDR2: MNHEY, SVGAGI. CDR3 sequence (DNA): TGTGCCAGCAGTTACTGGAACGCGGGACAGGGAGGTTCACCCCTCCACTTT. This codes for CASSYWNAGQGGSPLHF.

The gene calls are TRBV7-2 and TRBJ1-3; D is unclear. Germline values: CDR1 SGHTA, CDR2 FQGNSA. V dropped 4 bases and J dropped 0 bases, with 13 bases sitting between them. The CDR3 runs to 16 residues. This chain's CDR3 is CASSSPQDSSGNTIYF. The CDR3 nucleotides are TGTGCCAGCAGCTCCCCACAAGATTCCTCTGGAAACACCATATATTTT.

The rearrangement links TRBV7-2 to TRBJ2-1; 12 positions agree with TRBD2. The V segment lost 6 bases and the J segment 3 bases; nucleotides outside the gene matches: 3. The CDR3 is made up of 15 amino acids. Germline V lookup: CDR1 SGHTA, CDR2 FQGNSA. The CDR3 loop is CASRLTSGSYNEQFF. Here the CDR3 DNA reads TGTGCCAGCAGGCTGACTAGCGGGAGCTACAATGAGCAGTTCTTC.

The sample holds a few counts of this clonotype. The chain joins TRBV20-1 to TRBJ2-1, with D tentatively TRBD2 (6 bases). Germline CDR1 is DFQATT and CDR2 is SNEGSKA (reference sequence). This CDR3 contains 16 residues. V was shortened by 3 bases and J by 3 bases, with 18 bases between the two germline ends. Here the CDR3 reads CSARPLAEMDYNEQFF. The DNA of the CDR3 is TGCAGTGCTAGGCCCTTAGCGGAGATGGACTACAATGAGCAGTTCTTC.

This chain connects TRBV7-2 to TRBJ1-4; possible D gene TRBD1, 5 bases. The CDR3 covers 16 residues. The ends were cut back, 0 bases at V and 2 bases at J, with 10 bases in the middle. Germline V gene data show CDR1 as SGHTA and CDR2 as FQGNSA. The DNA of the CDR3 is TGTGCCAGCAGCTTAGCAGGGGCGGGGACTAATGAAAAACTGTTTTTT. Amino acid sequence: CASSLAGAGTNEKLFF.

V usage is TRBV7-2 and J usage is TRBJ1-4; D may be TRBD1 (6 bases). This CDR3 region has 15 residues. Per the germline V gene, CDR1 is SGHTA and CDR2 is FQGNSA. V lost 1 base, J lost 8 bases, and 14 bases lay in between. The CDR3 spells CASSLVGGGVEKLFF. CDR3 bases: TGTGCCAGCAGCTTAGTAGGGGGAGGAGTGGAAAAACTGTTTTTT. The whole variable domain, remainder taken from reference TRBV7-2 and TRBJ1-4, is GAGVSQSPSNKVTEKGKDVELRCDPISGHTALYWYRQSLGQGLEFLIYFQGNSAPDKSGLPSDRFSAERTGGSVSTLTIQRTQQEDSAVYLCASSLVGGGVEKLFFGSGTQLSVL.

In its sample, this clonotype was seen a few times. The V and J genes are TRBV20-1 and TRBJ2-3; TRBD2 agrees at 7 bases. The trim removed 1 base at V and 2 bases at J, leaving 6 bases unmatched. The germline gives CDR1 DFQATT, CDR2 SNEGSKA (reference sequence). This CDR3 comprises 15 residues. The CDR3 sequence is CSARGGGSFTDTQYF. The CDR3 DNA reads TGCAGTGCTAGAGGCGGCGGGAGCTTCACAGATACGCAGTATTTT.

With regard to this clonotype: The junction does not match germline at one end; this may be a read error. The CDR3 bases are TGTGCCAGCGGCTTAGATAGAGCGACCTATGGCTACACCTTC. Protein: CASGLDRATYGYTF. The chain couples TRBV11-2 to TRBJ1-2; D uncertain. The germline V gene encodes CDR1 SGHAT and CDR2 FQNNGV. CDR3 length equals 14 residues.

The chain uses TRBV11-3 and TRBJ2-7; D is tentatively TRBD1 or TRBD2 (5 bases each). V was trimmed by 4 bases and J by 4 bases, leaving 14 bases between them. Per the germline V gene, CDR1 is SGHNT and CDR2 is YENEEA. The CDR3 extends over 14 amino acids. In DNA form, the CDR3 reads TGTGCCAGCAGCTCCACCCGGGACCGTTACGAGCAGTACTTC. Protein product: CASSSTRDRYEQYF.

The chain employs TRBV6-2 or TRBV6-3 and TRBJ2-7; 9 bases align to TRBD1. V dropped 6 bases and J dropped 2; count of bases not matched to a gene: 8. CDR1 MNHEY and CDR2 SVGEGT come from the germline V gene. This CDR3 spans 15 amino acids. CDR3 amino acids: CASRGIQGAAYEQYF. The CDR3 coding sequence is TGTGCCAGCAGGGGTATACAGGGGGCAGCCTACGAGCAGTACTTC.